This passage covers 9 T cell receptor beta chains from one sample sequenced in a study of shared clonotypes between healthy human individuals. Using immunoSEQ multiplex PCR, the repertoire was profiled, and TCRdb retains in-frame clones only, with some absent. The data show 2 million to 3 million clones, around nine tenths seen once. Sequencing was done on a sample of naive CD4+ T cells sorted from blood. Noted subset: CD45RA+ positively selected. The source of these receptors is a man younger than 35 in good health.

The V and J genes are TRBV28 and TRBJ2-7, with D uncertain. The V end lost 4 bases, the J end lost 7 bases, and 11 bases lay between the germline ends. Germline CDR1 reads MDHEN; CDR2 reads SYDVKM. The CDR3 has 12 residues. The CDR3 loop is CASSSYMREQYF. CDR3 bases: TGTGCCAGCAGTTCTTACATGAGGGAGCAGTACTTC.

In regard to this clone: The sample has other DNA sequences that encode this CDR3 too. The rearrangement joins TRBV28 to TRBJ2-5; 8 nucleotides line up with TRBD2. With 6 bases clipped from V and 5 bases from J, the junction kept 5 bases outside the gene matches. This CDR3 comprises 13 residues. Germline V gene data show CDR1 as MDHEN and CDR2 as SYDVKM. Here the CDR3 reads CASRLAGQETQYF. CDR3 nucleotide sequence: TGTGCCAGCAGATTAGCGGGGCAGGAGACCCAGTACTTC.

The chain links TRBV28 to TRBJ2-7; 9 bases agree with TRBD1. The ends lost 4 bases at V and 0 bases at J; junction bases unmatched: 4. CDR1 and CDR2 (germline): MDHEN, SYDVKM. The CDR3 spans 15 residues. In DNA form, the CDR3 reads TGTGCCAGCAGTTGGGACAGGGACAACTCCTACGAGCAGTACTTC. It yields the protein CASSWDRDNSYEQYF.

The CDR3 DNA follows: TGTGCCAGCAGTTCAGCCGGAGGGGCTGGAAACACCATATATTTT. This codes for CASSSAGGAGNTIYF. The chain carries TRBV28 and TRBJ1-3; weak D call: TRBD1 (5 bases). The germline V gene encodes CDR1 MDHEN and CDR2 SYDVKM. This CDR3 has 15 amino acids. V lost 4 bases, J lost 2 bases, and 12 bases lay in between.

The chain recombines TRBV10-3 with TRBJ2-2, with D possibly being TRBD1 (6 bases). The CDR3 length is 16 residues. Germline CDR1 and CDR2: ENHRY and SYGVKD. The V end was cut by 2 bases, the J end by 3 bases, with 13 bases between. This chain's CDR3 is CAISEARTGYTGELFF. CDR3 nucleotides: TGTGCCATCAGTGAGGCGAGAACAGGGTACACCGGGGAGCTGTTTTTT.

The chain carries TRBV30 and TRBJ2-4; D unresolved. Germline CDR1 GTSNPN, CDR2 SVGIG (reference sequence). The ends were cut back, 3 bases at V and 10 bases at J, with 16 bases in the middle. CDR3 length: 13 residues. CDR3 bases: TGTGCCTGGAGCGCGGCCGGATTAGGGATTCAGTACTTC. It is translated as CAWSAAGLGIQYF.

A remark on this clone: Within the sample, other DNA sequences also encode this same CDR3. The rearrangement links TRBV7-2 to TRBJ2-7; the D gene is possibly TRBD1 (6 bases). The CDR3 is 14 amino acids. CDR1 is SGHTA, CDR2 FQGNSA, per germline. V was shortened by 4 bases and J by 4 bases, with 14 bases between the two germline ends. The CDR3 DNA sequence: TGTGCCAGCAGCTCCGGGACATTGACTTACGAGCAGTACTTC. Protein product: CASSSGTLTYEQYF.

J is TRBJ2-3 and V is TRBV6-1; 7 positions match TRBD2. With V trimmed by 5 bases and J by 2 bases, 4 bases remained unmatched. The CDR3 is made up of 14 amino acids. Per the germline V gene, CDR1 is MNHNS and CDR2 is SASEGT. The CDR3 region has the DNA TGTGCCAGCAGTTCAGCGGGATTCACAGATACGCAGTATTTT. This codes for CASSSAGFTDTQYF.

Points on this clone: The same CDR3 arises from other DNA sequences in this sample as well. CDR3 loop: CASSLSPRETQYF. In nucleotides, the CDR3 is TGTGCCAGCAGTCTTTCCCCGAGGGAGACCCAGTACTTC. The chain joins TRBV28 to TRBJ2-5; D unclear. Germline-derived CDR1 and CDR2 are MDHEN and SYDVKM. The V and J ends lost 5 bases and 5 bases respectively, with 12 bases between them. The CDR3 is 13 amino acids. Supplemented by reference TRBV28 and TRBJ2-5, the full variable domain reads DVKVTQSSRYLVKRTGEKVFLECVQDMDHENMFWYRQDPGLGLRLIYFSYDVKMKEKGDIPEGYSVSREKKERFSLILESASTNQTSMYLCASSLSPRETQYFGPGTRLLVL.